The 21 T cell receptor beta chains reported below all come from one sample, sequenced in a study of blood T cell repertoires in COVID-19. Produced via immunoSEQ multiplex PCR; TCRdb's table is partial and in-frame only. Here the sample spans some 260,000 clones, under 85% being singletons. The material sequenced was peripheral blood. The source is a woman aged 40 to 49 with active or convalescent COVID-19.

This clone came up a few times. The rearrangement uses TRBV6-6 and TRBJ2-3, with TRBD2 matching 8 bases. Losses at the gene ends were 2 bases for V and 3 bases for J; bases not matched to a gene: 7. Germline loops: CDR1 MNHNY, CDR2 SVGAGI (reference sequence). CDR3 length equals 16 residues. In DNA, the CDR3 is TGTGCCAGCAGTTACGGGACTAGTATGTGGACAGATACGCAGTATTTT. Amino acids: CASSYGTSMWTDTQYF.

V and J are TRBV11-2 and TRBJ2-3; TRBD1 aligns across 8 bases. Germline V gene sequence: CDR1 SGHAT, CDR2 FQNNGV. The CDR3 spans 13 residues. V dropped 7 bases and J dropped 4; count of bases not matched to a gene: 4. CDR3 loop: CASTETGADTQYF. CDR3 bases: TGTGCCAGCACCGAGACAGGGGCAGATACGCAGTATTTT.

For the CDR3, the DNA is TGTGCCAGCGGACGAGGGGGGGCGAGTGGCTACACCTTC. Translation: CASGRGGASGYTF. This rearrangement joins TRBV9 to TRBJ1-2; D may be TRBD1 (6 bases). V lost 7 bases and J 7 bases, leaving 17 bases between the germline ends. The CDR3 loop spans 13 amino acids. Germline V CDR1 and CDR2: SGDLS, YYNGEE.

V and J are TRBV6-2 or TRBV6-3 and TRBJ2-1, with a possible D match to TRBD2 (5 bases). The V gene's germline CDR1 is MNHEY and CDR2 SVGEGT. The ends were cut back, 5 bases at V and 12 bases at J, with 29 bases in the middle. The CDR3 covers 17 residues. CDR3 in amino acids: CASSHPIRTDFFIGQFF. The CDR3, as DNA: TGTGCCAGCAGTCATCCTATAAGGACGGACTTTTTCATCGGGCAGTTCTTC.

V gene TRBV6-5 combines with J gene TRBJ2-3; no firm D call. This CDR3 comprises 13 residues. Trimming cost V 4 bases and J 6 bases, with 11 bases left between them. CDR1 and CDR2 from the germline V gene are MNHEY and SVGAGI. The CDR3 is CASSSRSRDTQYF. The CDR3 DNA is TGTGCCAGCAGTTCCCGGAGTAGGGATACGCAGTATTTT.

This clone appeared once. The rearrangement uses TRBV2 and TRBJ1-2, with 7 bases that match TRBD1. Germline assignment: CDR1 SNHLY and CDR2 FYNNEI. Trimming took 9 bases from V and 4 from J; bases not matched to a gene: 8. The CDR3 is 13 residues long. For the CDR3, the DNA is TGTGCCAGAGCCGTGGGACAGAGCTATGGCTACACCTTC. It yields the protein CARAVGQSYGYTF.

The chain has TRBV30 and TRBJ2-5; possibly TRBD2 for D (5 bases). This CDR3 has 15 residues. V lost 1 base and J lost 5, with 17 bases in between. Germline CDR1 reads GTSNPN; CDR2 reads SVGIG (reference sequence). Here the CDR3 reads CAWSALETPGETQYF. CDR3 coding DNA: TGTGCCTGGAGTGCACTAGAAACACCCGGGGAGACCCAGTACTTC.

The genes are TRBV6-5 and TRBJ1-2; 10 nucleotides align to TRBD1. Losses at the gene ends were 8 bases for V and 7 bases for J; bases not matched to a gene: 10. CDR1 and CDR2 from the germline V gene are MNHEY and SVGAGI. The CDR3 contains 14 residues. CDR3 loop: CASVLRTGGFGYTF. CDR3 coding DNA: TGTGCCAGCGTCCTACGGACAGGGGGTTTTGGCTACACCTTC.

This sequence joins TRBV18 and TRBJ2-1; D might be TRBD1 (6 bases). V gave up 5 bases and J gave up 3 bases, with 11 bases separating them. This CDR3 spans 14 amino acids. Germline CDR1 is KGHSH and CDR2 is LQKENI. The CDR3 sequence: CASSDSTGYNEQFF. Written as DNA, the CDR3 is TGTGCCAGCTCAGACTCGACAGGCTACAATGAGCAGTTCTTC.

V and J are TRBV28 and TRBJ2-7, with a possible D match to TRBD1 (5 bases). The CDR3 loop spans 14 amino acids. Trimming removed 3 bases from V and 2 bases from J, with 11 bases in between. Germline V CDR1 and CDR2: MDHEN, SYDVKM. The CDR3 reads CASSLRQGTYEQYF. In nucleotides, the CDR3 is TGTGCCAGCAGTTTGAGGCAGGGTACCTACGAGCAGTACTTC.

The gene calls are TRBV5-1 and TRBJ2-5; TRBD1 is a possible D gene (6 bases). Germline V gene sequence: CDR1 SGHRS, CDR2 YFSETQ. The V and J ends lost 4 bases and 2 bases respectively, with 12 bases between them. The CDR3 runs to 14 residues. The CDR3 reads CASSLRTGQETQYF. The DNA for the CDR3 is TGCGCCAGCAGCCTCCGAACAGGGCAAGAGACCCAGTACTTC.

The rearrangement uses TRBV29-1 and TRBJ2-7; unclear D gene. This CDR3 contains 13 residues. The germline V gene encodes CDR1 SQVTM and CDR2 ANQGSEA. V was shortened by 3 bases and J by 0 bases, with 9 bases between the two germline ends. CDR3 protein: CSVDCDTSYEQYV. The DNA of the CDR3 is TGCAGCGTTGATTGCGACACCTCCTACGAGCAGTACGTC.

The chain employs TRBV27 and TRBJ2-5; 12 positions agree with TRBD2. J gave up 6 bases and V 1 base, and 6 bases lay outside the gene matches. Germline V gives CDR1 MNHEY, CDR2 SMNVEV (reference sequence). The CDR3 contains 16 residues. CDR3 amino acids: CASSLLSSGGAQTQYF. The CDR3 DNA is TGTGCCAGCAGTTTATTGTCTAGCGGGGGGGCCCAGACCCAGTACTTC.

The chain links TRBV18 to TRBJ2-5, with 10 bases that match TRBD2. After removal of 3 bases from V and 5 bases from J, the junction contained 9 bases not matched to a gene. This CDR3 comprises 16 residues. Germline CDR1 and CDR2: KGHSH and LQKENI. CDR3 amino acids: CASSPPSGGRGETQYF. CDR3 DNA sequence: TGTGCCAGCTCACCCCCTAGCGGGGGTCGAGGGGAGACCCAGTACTTC.

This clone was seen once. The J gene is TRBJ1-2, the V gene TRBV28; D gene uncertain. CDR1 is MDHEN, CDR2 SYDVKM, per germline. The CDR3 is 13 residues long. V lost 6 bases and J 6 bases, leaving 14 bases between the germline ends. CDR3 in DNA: TGTGCCAGCAGCCTCGGAGGTCGGAATGGCTACACCTTC. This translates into CASSLGGRNGYTF.

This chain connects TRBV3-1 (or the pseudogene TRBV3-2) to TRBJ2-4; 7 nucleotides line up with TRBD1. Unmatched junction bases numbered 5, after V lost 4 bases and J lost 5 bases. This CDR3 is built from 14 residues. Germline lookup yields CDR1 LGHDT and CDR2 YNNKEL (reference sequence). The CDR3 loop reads CASSLDRVQNIQYF. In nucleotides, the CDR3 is TGTGCCAGCAGCCTCGACAGGGTGCAAAACATTCAGTACTTC.

CDR3 loop: CASSERFGEGYGYTF. Here the CDR3 DNA reads TGTGCCAGCAGTGAAAGGTTCGGGGAGGGCTATGGCTACACCTTC. The chain combines TRBV6-1 with TRBJ1-2; D is undetermined. Germline values: CDR1 MNHNS, CDR2 SASEGT. The CDR3 is made up of 15 amino acids. V lost 2 bases, J lost 4 bases, and 14 bases lay in between.

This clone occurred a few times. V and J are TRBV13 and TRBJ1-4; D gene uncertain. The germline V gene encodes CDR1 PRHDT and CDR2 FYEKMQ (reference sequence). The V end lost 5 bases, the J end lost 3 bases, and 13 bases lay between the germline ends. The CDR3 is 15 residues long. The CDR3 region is CASSQAITANEKLFF. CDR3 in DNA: TGTGCCAGCAGCCAAGCGATTACGGCTAATGAAAAACTGTTTTTT.

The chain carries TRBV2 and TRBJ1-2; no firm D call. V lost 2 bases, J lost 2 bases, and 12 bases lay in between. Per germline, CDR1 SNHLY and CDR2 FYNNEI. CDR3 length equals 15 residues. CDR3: CASSESGFNNYGYTF. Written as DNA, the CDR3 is TGTGCCAGCAGTGAAAGCGGATTTAACAACTATGGCTACACCTTC.

The CDR3 nucleotides are TGTGCCACCACAGGGGCCTCGGAGGCCCAGTACTTC. Residues: CATTGASEAQYF. The V call is TRBV28, the J call TRBJ2-5; 7 bases fit TRBD1. Trimming removed 10 bases from V and 9 bases from J; junction bases left unmatched: 11. Looked up from germline, CDR1 is MDHEN and CDR2 is SYDVKM. This CDR3 is 12 amino acids long.

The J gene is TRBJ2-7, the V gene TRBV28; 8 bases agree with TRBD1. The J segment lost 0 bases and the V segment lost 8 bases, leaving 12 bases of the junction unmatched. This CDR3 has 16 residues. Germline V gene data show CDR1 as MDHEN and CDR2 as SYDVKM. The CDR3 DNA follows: TGTGCCAGCCGGGACAGGATCTCCCGGAGCTCCTACGAGCAGTACTTC. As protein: CASRDRISRSSYEQYF.